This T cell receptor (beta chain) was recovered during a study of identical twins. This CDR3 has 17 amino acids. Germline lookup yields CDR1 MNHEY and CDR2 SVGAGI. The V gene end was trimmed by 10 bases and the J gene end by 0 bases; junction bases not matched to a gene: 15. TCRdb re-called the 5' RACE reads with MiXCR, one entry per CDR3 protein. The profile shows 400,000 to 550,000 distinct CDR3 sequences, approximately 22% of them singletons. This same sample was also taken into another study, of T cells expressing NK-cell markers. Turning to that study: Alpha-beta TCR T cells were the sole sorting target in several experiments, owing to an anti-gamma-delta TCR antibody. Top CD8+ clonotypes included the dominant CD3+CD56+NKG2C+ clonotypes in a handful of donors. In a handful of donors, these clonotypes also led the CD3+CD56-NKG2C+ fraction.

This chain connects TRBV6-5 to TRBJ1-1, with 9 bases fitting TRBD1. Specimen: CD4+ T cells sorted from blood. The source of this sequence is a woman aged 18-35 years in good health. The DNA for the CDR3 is TGTGCCACAAGTTTTGGGGGACAGGGCTCCATGAACACTGAAGCTTTCTTT. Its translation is CATSFGGQGSMNTEAFF.